The 20 T cell receptor beta chains given below trace back to one sample, sequenced in a study of T cell responses to AZD1222 COVID-19 vaccine. Libraries were prepared by immunoSEQ multiplex PCR; TCRdb keeps only in-frame clonotypes and omits some of them. This repertoire shows more than 150,000 clones, more than 75% found once; its top ten account for roughly a tenth. Sample: peripheral blood, taken 28 days after the second AZD1222 dose. Source of these receptors: an adult who received the AZD1222 COVID-19 vaccine.

This chain links TRBV6-1 with TRBJ2-1; the D gene is possibly TRBD1 (5 bases). The V and J ends lost 0 bases and 2 bases respectively, with 11 bases between them. CDR3 length: 16 residues. CDR1 is MNHNS and CDR2 is SASEGT in the germline V gene. The CDR3 sequence: CASSEAGHSAYNEQFF. The CDR3 nucleotides are TGTGCCAGCAGTGAAGCCGGACATTCCGCCTACAATGAGCAGTTCTTC.

This clone appeared a few times. This sequence joins TRBV6-5 and TRBJ1-6; D gene uncertain. This CDR3 is built from 13 residues. The V gene lost 6 bases and the J gene lost 7 bases, with 10 bases spanning the gap. Germline V gives CDR1 MNHEY, CDR2 SVGAGI. The CDR3, as DNA: TGTGCCAGCAGCAGATTTGTGAATTCACCCCTCCACTTT. Residues: CASSRFVNSPLHF.

This clone was picked up one time. Its ends do not fully match the called genes, so a read error is possible. V usage is TRBV5-4 and J usage is TRBJ2-1; 10 positions agree with TRBD2. Germline V gene sequence: CDR1 SGHNT, CDR2 YYREEE (reference sequence). The CDR3 covers 17 residues. DNA of the CDR3: TGTGCCAGCCGCTTAGGGACTAGCGTTAACTCCTACAATGAGCAGTTCTTC. It encodes CASRLGTSVNSYNEQFF.

The chain employs TRBV3-1 (or the pseudogene TRBV3-2) and TRBJ2-2, with 14 bases identical to TRBD2. The V gene's germline CDR1 is LGHDT and CDR2 YNNKEL (reference sequence). This CDR3 region has 18 residues. V was pared by 4 bases and J by 2 bases, with 6 bases of the junction left unmatched. CDR3 sequence: CASSRGTSGRVNTGELFF. DNA for the CDR3: TGTGCCAGCAGCCGCGGGACTAGCGGGAGAGTTAACACCGGGGAGCTGTTTTTT.

The CDR3 spells CASSGQGPAYNEQFF. The CDR3 nucleotides are TGCGCCAGCAGCGGCCAAGGGCCTGCCTACAATGAGCAGTTCTTC. The J gene is TRBJ2-1, the V gene TRBV5-1; D not resolved. Germline lookup yields CDR1 SGHRS and CDR2 YFSETQ. The V end lost 4 bases, the J end lost 2 bases, and 13 bases lay between the germline ends. This CDR3 comprises 15 residues.

V usage is TRBV15 and J usage is TRBJ1-2; no firm D call. Germline V CDR1 and CDR2: LNHNV, YYDKDF (reference sequence). Trimming took 6 bases from V and 2 from J, leaving 7 bases between them. The CDR3 runs to 12 residues. In nucleotides, the CDR3 is TGTGCCACCAGGGGCGCGAACTATGGCTACACCTTC. This codes for CATRGANYGYTF.

J is TRBJ2-7 and V is TRBV15; TRBD2 might be the D (6 bases). Germline loops: CDR1 LNHNV, CDR2 YYDKDF (reference sequence). This CDR3 region has 16 residues. Trimming took 0 bases from V and 5 from J, leaving 17 bases between them. The CDR3 DNA sequence: TGTGCCACCAGCAGAGATTTGCGTGGCGGGATCCACGAGCAGTACTTC. Translated: CATSRDLRGGIHEQYF.

This chain connects TRBV5-6 to TRBJ1-2; D gene unclear. V was trimmed by 0 bases and J by 4 bases, leaving 7 bases between them. CDR1 SGHDT and CDR2 YYEEEE come from the germline V gene. The CDR3 runs to 13 residues. DNA of the CDR3: TGTGCCAGCAGCTTGGAGAGGGTCTATGGCTACACCTTC. As protein: CASSLERVYGYTF.

In this sample, this clone turned up once. The chain combines TRBV27 with TRBJ1-1; 7 bases match TRBD1. Germline CDR1 is MNHEY and CDR2 is SMNVEV (reference sequence). The CDR3 loop spans 14 amino acids. J was trimmed by 3 bases and V by 5 bases; bases with no gene match: 6. CDR3 nucleotides: TGTGCCAGCAGTCAGACAGGGTTTCACACTGAAGCTTTCTTT. It is translated as CASSQTGFHTEAFF.

The V and J genes are TRBV6-6 and TRBJ2-2; D is undetermined. V was clipped by 6 bases and J by 5 bases, with 10 bases between them. CDR3 length equals 13 residues. CDR1 MNHNY and CDR2 SVGAGI come from the germline V gene (reference sequence). The CDR3 DNA follows: TGTGCCAGCAGCCCCGTACCGACCGGGGAGCTGTTTTTT. Its protein is CASSPVPTGELFF.

The chain carries TRBV28 and TRBJ2-3, with 7 bases aligning to TRBD2. The V segment lost 7 bases and the J segment 6 bases; nucleotides outside the gene matches: 7. The length of the CDR3 is 13 residues. Germline CDR1 and CDR2: MDHEN and SYDVKM. CDR3 protein: CASKRDDADTQYF. Here the CDR3 DNA reads TGTGCCAGCAAGCGGGACGATGCCGATACGCAGTATTTT.

This clone is labeled medium-sized (0.01 to 0.1%). This chain links TRBV27 with TRBJ2-7; tentatively, D is TRBD1 (6 bases). The V end lost 7 bases, the J end lost 2 bases, and 12 bases lay between the germline ends. In germline, CDR1 is MNHEY, CDR2 SMNVEV (reference sequence). The CDR3 contains 13 residues. CDR3 sequence reads: CASMGQTTYEQYF. The CDR3, as DNA: TGTGCCAGCATGGGACAAACTACCTACGAGCAGTACTTC.

This clone was observed a few times. This sequence joins TRBV24-1 and TRBJ1-1, with D perhaps matching TRBD1 (5 bases). The V end lost 7 bases, the J end lost 3 bases, and 14 bases lay between the germline ends. Germline V gene sequence: CDR1 KGHDR, CDR2 SFDVKD. The length of the CDR3 is 14 residues. The CDR3 loop reads CATRGNEGHTEAFF. The CDR3 DNA sequence: TGTGCCACCAGGGGAAATGAGGGGCACACTGAAGCTTTCTTT.

The V call is TRBV19, the J call TRBJ1-5; D unclear. The length of the CDR3 is 13 residues. CDR1 is LNHDA and CDR2 is SQIVND in the germline V gene (reference sequence). Trimming pared 0 bases from V and 7 bases from J, leaving 7 bases between. The DNA for the CDR3 is TGTGCCAGTAGTATAGACAGCCTGCAGCCCCAGCATTTT. It translates to CASSIDSLQPQHF.

The genes are TRBV19 and TRBJ2-7; 9 bases align to TRBD2. This CDR3 comprises 15 residues. Germline CDR1 reads LNHDA; CDR2 reads SQIVND (reference sequence). J was trimmed by 0 bases and V by 5 bases; bases with no gene match: 5. The CDR3 protein is CASSASGDPSYEQYF. For the CDR3, the DNA is TGTGCCAGTAGTGCTAGCGGGGACCCCTCCTACGAGCAGTACTTC.

The chain employs TRBV19 and TRBJ1-4; the D gene is possibly TRBD1 (5 bases). With 8 bases removed from V and 3 bases from J, the gap between germline ends came to 13 bases. Germline V CDR1 and CDR2: LNHDA, SQIVND (reference sequence). The CDR3 is made up of 14 amino acids. CDR3 region: CASRAGTANEKLFF. CDR3 sequence (DNA): TGTGCCAGTCGGGCAGGGACGGCTAATGAAAAACTGTTTTTT.

The chain joins TRBV28 to TRBJ1-5, with D uncertain. This CDR3 has 15 amino acids. The V gene lost 4 bases and the J gene lost 6 bases, with 16 bases spanning the gap. CDR1 MDHEN and CDR2 SYDVKM come from the germline V gene. Written as DNA, the CDR3 is TGTGCCAGCAGTTGGGGAGCGGGCGCGGGTCAGCCCCAGCATTTT. It specifies CASSWGAGAGQPQHF.

The chain recombines TRBV7-3 with TRBJ2-5; D is undetermined. Germline values: CDR1 SGHTA, CDR2 FQGTGA. Trimming left V 3 bases short and J 1 base short, with 6 bases between. There are 13 residues in the CDR3. CDR3 loop: CASSFQFQETQYF. The CDR3 nucleotides are TGTGCCAGCAGCTTCCAGTTCCAAGAGACCCAGTACTTC.

The rearrangement links TRBV7-3 to TRBJ2-1; 12 positions agree with TRBD2. The V and J ends lost 5 bases and 7 bases, in that order; junction bases with no gene match: 18. Germline V CDR1 and CDR2: SGHTA, FQGTGA. The CDR3 is 19 amino acids. CDR3 sequence reads: CASSAPSGLAGQEGNEQFF. CDR3 DNA: TGTGCCAGCAGCGCACCCTCGGGACTAGCGGGCCAGGAGGGGAATGAGCAGTTCTTC.

V is TRBV28 and J is TRBJ1-2; 8 bases map to TRBD1. This CDR3 is built from 15 residues. Per the germline V gene, CDR1 is MDHEN and CDR2 is SYDVKM. The V segment lost 6 bases and the J segment 8 bases; nucleotides outside the gene matches: 14. CDR3 in amino acids: CASRIPGQALDGYTF. The CDR3 DNA reads as TGTGCCAGCAGGATCCCGGGACAGGCCTTGGACGGCTACACCTTC.